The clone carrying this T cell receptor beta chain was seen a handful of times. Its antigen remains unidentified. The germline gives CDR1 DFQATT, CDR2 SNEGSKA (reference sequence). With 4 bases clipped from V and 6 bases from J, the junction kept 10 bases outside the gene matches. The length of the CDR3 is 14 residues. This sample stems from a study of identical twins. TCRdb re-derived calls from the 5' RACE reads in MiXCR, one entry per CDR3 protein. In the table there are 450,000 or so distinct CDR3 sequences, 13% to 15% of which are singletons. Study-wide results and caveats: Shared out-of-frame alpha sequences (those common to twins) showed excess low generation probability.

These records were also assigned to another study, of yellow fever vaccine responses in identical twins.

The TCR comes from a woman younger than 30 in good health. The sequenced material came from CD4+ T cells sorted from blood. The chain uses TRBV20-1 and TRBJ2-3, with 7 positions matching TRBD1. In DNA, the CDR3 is TGCAGTGCTACAGAGGTCACAGGGGCCGATACGCAGTATTTT. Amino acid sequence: CSATEVTGADTQYF.